This is a list of T cell receptor beta chains from one sample in a study of CD8+ T cells in alopecia areata. The repertoire was sequenced with immunoSEQ multiplex PCR; TCRdb's copy has only in-frame clones and lacks some. The sample has over 150,000 clones, 63% seen once. Sequences were derived from CD4+ T cells sorted from blood, sampled at week 0. These TCRs come from a human donor with alopecia areata. Each CDR3 is given with its conserved first and last residue. Fields, in order: D gene, clone size, V gene, J gene, CDR3 length, CDR3 protein, CDR3 DNA. The D gene is left open where the match is weak. Clone size, where shown, is once, few, many, or a class for clones that have expanded.

d_call: NA
clone_size: NA
v_call: TRBV15
j_call: TRBJ1-2
cdr3_length: 16
cdr3_aa: CATSRDRGAGHYGYTF
cdr3_nt: TGTGCCACCAGCAGAGATCGAGGGGCAGGACATTATGGCTACACCTTC

d_call: TRBD1
clone_size: NA
v_call: TRBV27
j_call: TRBJ1-1
cdr3_length: 15
cdr3_aa: CASSPEPGQGGEAFF
cdr3_nt: TGTGCCAGCAGTCCAGAACCCGGACAGGGAGGGGAAGCTTTCTTT

d_call: NA
clone_size: NA
v_call: TRBV10-2
j_call: TRBJ1-2
cdr3_length: 13
cdr3_aa: CASRPRQHYGYTF
cdr3_nt: TGTGCCAGCAGGCCCCGACAGCACTATGGCTACACCTTC

d_call: NA
clone_size: once
v_call: TRBV25-1
j_call: TRBJ1-6
cdr3_length: 13
cdr3_aa: CASSDAGNSPLHF
cdr3_nt: TGTGCCAGCAGTGACGCGGGGAATTCACCCCTCCACTTT

d_call: NA
clone_size: NA
v_call: TRBV29-1
j_call: TRBJ1-2
cdr3_length: 13
cdr3_aa: CSVSQGTGAGYTF
cdr3_nt: TGCAGCGTTTCTCAGGGAACAGGTGCGGGCTACACCTTC

d_call: NA
clone_size: NA
v_call: TRBV7-2
j_call: TRBJ1-1
cdr3_length: 13
cdr3_aa: CASSPDGNTEAFF
cdr3_nt: TGTGCCAGCAGCCCCGACGGAAACACTGAAGCTTTCTTT

d_call: NA
clone_size: NA
v_call: TRBV4-3
j_call: TRBJ1-5
cdr3_length: 15
cdr3_aa: CASSQDTAGYQPQHF
cdr3_nt: TGCGCCAGCAGCCAAGATACGGCAGGGTATCAGCCCCAGCATTTT

d_call: TRBD1
clone_size: NA
v_call: TRBV9
j_call: TRBJ2-2
cdr3_length: 17
cdr3_aa: CASSVESGQGNTGELFF
cdr3_nt: TGTGCCAGCAGCGTAGAGTCGGGACAGGGAAACACCGGGGAGCTGTTTTTT

d_call: TRBD1
clone_size: NA
v_call: TRBV29-1
j_call: TRBJ1-2
cdr3_length: 13
cdr3_aa: CSVESETGKIYTF
cdr3_nt: TGCAGCGTTGAATCCGAGACAGGGAAAATCTACACCTTC

d_call: NA
clone_size: NA
v_call: TRBV7-2
j_call: TRBJ2-1
cdr3_length: 15
cdr3_aa: CASSSGITYNNEQFF
cdr3_nt: TGTGCCAGCAGCTCTGGAATAACATATAACAATGAGCAGTTCTTC

d_call: TRBD2
clone_size: NA
v_call: TRBV9
j_call: TRBJ2-5
cdr3_length: 15
cdr3_aa: CASSPGLASPETQYF
cdr3_nt: TGTGCCAGCAGCCCGGGACTAGCGAGTCCAGAGACCCAGTACTTC

d_call: NA
clone_size: NA
v_call: TRBV4-3
j_call: TRBJ1-5
cdr3_length: 14
cdr3_aa: CASSQDVTGIDRHF
cdr3_nt: TGCGCCAGCAGCCAAGATGTGACAGGCATCGACAGACATTTT

d_call: NA
clone_size: NA
v_call: TRBV11-3
j_call: TRBJ2-2
cdr3_length: 15
cdr3_aa: CASSVIMGSTGELFF
cdr3_nt: TGTGCCAGCAGTGTTATCATGGGGAGCACCGGGGAGCTGTTTTTT

d_call: NA
clone_size: NA
v_call: TRBV5-1
j_call: TRBJ2-5
cdr3_length: 13
cdr3_aa: CASSLLSQETQYF
cdr3_nt: TGCGCCAGCAGCTTGTTAAGCCAAGAGACCCAGTACTTC

d_call: NA
clone_size: NA
v_call: TRBV7-2
j_call: TRBJ2-2
cdr3_length: 15
cdr3_aa: CASRTTQGSHGELFF
cdr3_nt: TGTGCCAGCAGGACCACACAGGGTTCCCACGGGGAGCTGTTTTTT

d_call: NA
clone_size: NA
v_call: TRBV6-5
j_call: TRBJ1-1
cdr3_length: 13
cdr3_aa: CASTGHLNTEAFF
cdr3_nt: TGTGCCAGCACTGGACACTTGAACACTGAAGCTTTCTTT

d_call: TRBD1
clone_size: few
v_call: TRBV27
j_call: TRBJ2-7
cdr3_length: 14
cdr3_aa: CASSQKTGIYEQYF
cdr3_nt: TGTGCCAGCAGTCAAAAGACAGGGATCTACGAGCAGTACTTC

d_call: NA
clone_size: NA
v_call: TRBV5-1
j_call: TRBJ2-5
cdr3_length: 13
cdr3_aa: CASSSLLGETQYF
cdr3_nt: TGCGCCAGCAGCTCCCTCCTGGGGGAGACCCAGTACTTC

d_call: NA
clone_size: NA
v_call: TRBV30
j_call: TRBJ2-6
cdr3_length: 16
cdr3_aa: CAWRKTGGSGANVLTF
cdr3_nt: TGTGCCTGGAGAAAAACCGGGGGCTCTGGGGCCAACGTCCTGACTTTC

d_call: NA
clone_size: NA
v_call: TRBV2
j_call: TRBJ2-3
cdr3_length: 16
cdr3_aa: CASRPTTGSHTDTQYF
cdr3_nt: TGTGCCAGCAGGCCCACCACAGGGTCCCACACAGATACGCAGTATTTT

d_call: NA
clone_size: few
v_call: TRBV2
j_call: TRBJ2-1
cdr3_length: 12
cdr3_aa: CASCRSYNEQFF
cdr3_nt: TGTGCCAGCTGTCGGTCCTACAATGAGCAGTTCTTC

d_call: NA
clone_size: NA
v_call: TRBV11-3
j_call: TRBJ1-5
cdr3_length: 13
cdr3_aa: CASSLGSHQPQHF
cdr3_nt: TGTGCCAGCAGCTTAGGCTCCCATCAGCCCCAGCATTTT

d_call: NA
clone_size: NA
v_call: TRBV29-1
j_call: TRBJ2-3
cdr3_length: 14
cdr3_aa: CSVMRAGGTDTQYF
cdr3_nt: TGCAGCGTTATGAGAGCCGGGGGCACAGATACGCAGTATTTT

d_call: NA
clone_size: NA
v_call: TRBV29-1
j_call: TRBJ1-2
cdr3_length: 16
cdr3_aa: CSVVMQGTPLTYGYTF
cdr3_nt: TGCAGCGTTGTGATGCAGGGTACCCCCCTTACCTATGGCTACACCTTC

d_call: TRBD1
clone_size: once
v_call: TRBV4-1
j_call: TRBJ1-5
cdr3_length: 15
cdr3_aa: CASSQGPGQNQPQHF
cdr3_nt: TGCGCCAGCAGCCAAGGTCCGGGACAGAATCAGCCCCAGCATTTT

d_call: NA
clone_size: NA
v_call: TRBV30
j_call: TRBJ1-4
cdr3_length: 11
cdr3_aa: CAFAQGEKLFF
cdr3_nt: TGTGCCTTCGCCCAGGGGGAAAAACTGTTTTTT

d_call: NA
clone_size: few
v_call: TRBV14
j_call: TRBJ1-2
cdr3_length: 13
cdr3_aa: CASSYIQGNGYTF
cdr3_nt: TGTGCCAGCAGCTATATCCAGGGGAATGGCTACACCTTC